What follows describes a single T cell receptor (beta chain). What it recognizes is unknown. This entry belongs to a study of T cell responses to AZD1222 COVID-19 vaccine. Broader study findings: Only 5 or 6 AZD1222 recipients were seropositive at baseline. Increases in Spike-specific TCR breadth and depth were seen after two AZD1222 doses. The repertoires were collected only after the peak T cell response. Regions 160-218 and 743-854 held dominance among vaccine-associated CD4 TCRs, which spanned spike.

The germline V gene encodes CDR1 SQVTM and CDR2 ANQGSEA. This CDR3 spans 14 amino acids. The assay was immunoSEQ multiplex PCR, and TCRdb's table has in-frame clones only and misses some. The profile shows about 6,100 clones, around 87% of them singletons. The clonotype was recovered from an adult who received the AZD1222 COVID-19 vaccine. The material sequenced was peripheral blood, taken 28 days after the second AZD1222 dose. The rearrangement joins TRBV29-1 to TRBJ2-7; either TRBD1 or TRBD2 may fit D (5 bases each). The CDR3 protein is CSAIPGRSSYEQYF. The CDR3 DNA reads TGCAGTGCTATTCCGGGACGGAGCTCCTACGAGCAGTACTTC.